These 5 T cell receptor beta chains were all obtained from the same sample, sequenced in a study of T cell changes during pregnancy in multiple sclerosis. Using immunoSEQ multiplex PCR, the repertoire was profiled, and TCRdb retains in-frame clones only, with some absent. The table has under 15,000 clones, around 88% seen once; the top ten hold 7.7%. The sequenced sample was CD8+ T cells from peripheral blood mononuclear cells, obtained in the second trimester of pregnancy. All receptors derive from a female donor in good health, enrolled as a control in a pregnancy study.

CDR3 bases: TGTGCCAGCAGTTTCCAGGGGTACGAGCAGTACTTC. Amino acids: CASSFQGYEQYF. V is TRBV28 and J is TRBJ2-7; D might be TRBD1 (6 bases). CDR3 length equals 12 residues. The germline V gene encodes CDR1 MDHEN and CDR2 SYDVKM. The V end was cut by 3 bases, the J end by 4 bases, with 7 bases between.

The J gene is TRBJ2-7, the V gene TRBV14; TRBD1 agrees at 9 bases. The germline V gene has CDR1 SGHDN and CDR2 FVKESK. There are 14 residues in the CDR3. Trimming removed 4 bases from V and 5 bases from J; junction bases left unmatched: 6. The CDR3 loop reads CASSPYRTGDEQYF. The CDR3 region has the DNA TGTGCCAGCAGCCCCTATCGGACAGGGGACGAGCAGTACTTC.

The chain recombines TRBV2 with TRBJ1-2, with unresolved D. CDR3 length: 16 amino acids. The V and J ends lost 6 bases and 4 bases respectively, with 21 bases between them. Germline V gene lookup returns CDR1 SNHLY and CDR2 FYNNEI. CDR3 DNA sequence: TGTGCCAGCAGACACAGCCCATTGGGTTGGTTCTATGGCTACACCTTC. This sequence encodes CASRHSPLGWFYGYTF.

V usage is TRBV27 and J usage is TRBJ2-6; no firm D call. Deletions cut 6 bases from V and 6 bases from J, with 15 bases between. CDR1 and CDR2 from the germline V gene are MNHEY and SMNVEV (reference sequence). The CDR3 is 15 amino acids. CDR3 coding DNA: TGTGCCAGCAGCCTCCTGGGCCTCCAGGCCAACGTCCTGACTTTC. Its protein product is CASSLLGLQANVLTF.

The chain is built from TRBV19 and TRBJ1-1; D gene ambiguous. This CDR3 is built from 12 residues. Trimming took 9 bases from V and 6 from J, leaving 14 bases between them. From germline, CDR1 is LNHDA and CDR2 SQIVND (reference sequence). The DNA of the CDR3 is TGTGCCAGCAATGACGGGGAGCCTGAAGCTTTCTTT. Its translation is CASNDGEPEAFF.